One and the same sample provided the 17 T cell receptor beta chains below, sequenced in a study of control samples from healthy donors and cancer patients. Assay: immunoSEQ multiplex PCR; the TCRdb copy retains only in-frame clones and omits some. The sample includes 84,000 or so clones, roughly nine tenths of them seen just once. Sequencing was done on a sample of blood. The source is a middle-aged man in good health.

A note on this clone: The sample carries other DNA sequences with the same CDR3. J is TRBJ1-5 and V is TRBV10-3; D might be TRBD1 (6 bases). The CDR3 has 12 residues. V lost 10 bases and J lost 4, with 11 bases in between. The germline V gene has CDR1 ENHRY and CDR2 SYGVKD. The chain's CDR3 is CATGQPNQPQHF. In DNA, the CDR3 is TGTGCCACAGGACAGCCTAATCAGCCCCAGCATTTT.

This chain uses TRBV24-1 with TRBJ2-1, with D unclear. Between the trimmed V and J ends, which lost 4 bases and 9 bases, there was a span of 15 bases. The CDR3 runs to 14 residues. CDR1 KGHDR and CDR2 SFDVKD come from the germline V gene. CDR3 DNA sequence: TGTGCCACCAGTGAAGACTCCGTAACGAGTGAGCAGTTCTTC. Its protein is CATSEDSVTSEQFF.

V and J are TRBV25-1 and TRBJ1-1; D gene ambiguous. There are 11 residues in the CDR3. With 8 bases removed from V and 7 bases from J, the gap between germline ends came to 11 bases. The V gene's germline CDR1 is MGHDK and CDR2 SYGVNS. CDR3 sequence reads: CASSYSFEAFF. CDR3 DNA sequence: TGTGCCAGCTCGTACAGTTTTGAAGCTTTCTTT.

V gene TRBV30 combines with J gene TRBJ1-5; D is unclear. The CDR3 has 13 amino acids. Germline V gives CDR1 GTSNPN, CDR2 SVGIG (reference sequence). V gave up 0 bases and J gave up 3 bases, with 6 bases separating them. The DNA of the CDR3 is TGTGCCTGGAGTGTAACAGACAATCAGCCCCAGCATTTT. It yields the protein CAWSVTDNQPQHF.

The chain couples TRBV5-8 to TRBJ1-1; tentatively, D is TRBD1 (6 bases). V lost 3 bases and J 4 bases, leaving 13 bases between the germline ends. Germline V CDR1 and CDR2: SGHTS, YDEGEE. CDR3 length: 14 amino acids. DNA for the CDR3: TGTGCCAGCAGCTATCGGGGGCGAGGCACTGAAGCTTTCTTT. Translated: CASSYRGRGTEAFF.

This CDR3 reads CASSSTGNPNNEQFF. CDR3 nucleotides: TGTGCCAGCAGTTCCACAGGGAATCCTAACAATGAGCAGTTCTTC. This chain joins TRBV6-6 and TRBJ2-1, with D perhaps TRBD1 (6 bases). This CDR3 has 15 amino acids. Trimming removed 4 bases from V and 5 bases from J, with 15 bases in between. Germline values: CDR1 MNHNY, CDR2 SVGAGI (reference sequence).

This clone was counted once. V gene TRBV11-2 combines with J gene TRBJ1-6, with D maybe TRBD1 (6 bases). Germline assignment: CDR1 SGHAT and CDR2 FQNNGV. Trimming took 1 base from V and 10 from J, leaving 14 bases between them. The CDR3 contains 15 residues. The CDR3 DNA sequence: TGTGCCAGCAGCTTAGTAATGTGGGGGACATCACCCCTCCACTTT. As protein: CASSLVMWGTSPLHF.

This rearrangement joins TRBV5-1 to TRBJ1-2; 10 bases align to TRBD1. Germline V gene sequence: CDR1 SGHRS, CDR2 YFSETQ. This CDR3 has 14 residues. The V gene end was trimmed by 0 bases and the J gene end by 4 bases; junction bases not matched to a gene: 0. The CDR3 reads CASSLGTGGYGYTF. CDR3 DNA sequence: TGCGCCAGCAGCTTGGGGACAGGGGGCTATGGCTACACCTTC.

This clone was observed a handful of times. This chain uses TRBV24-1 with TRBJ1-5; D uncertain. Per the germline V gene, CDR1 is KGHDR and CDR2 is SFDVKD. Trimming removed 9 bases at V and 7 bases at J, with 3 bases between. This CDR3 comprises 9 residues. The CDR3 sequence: CATPQPQHF. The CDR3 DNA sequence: TGTGCCACCCCCCAGCCCCAGCATTTT.

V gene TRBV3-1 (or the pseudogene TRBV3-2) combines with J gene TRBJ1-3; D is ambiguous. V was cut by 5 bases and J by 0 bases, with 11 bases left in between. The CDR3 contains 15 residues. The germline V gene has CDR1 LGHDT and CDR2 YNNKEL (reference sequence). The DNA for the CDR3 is TGTGCCAGCAGCTTTCCTGGGCACTCTGGAAACACCATATATTTT. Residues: CASSFPGHSGNTIYF.

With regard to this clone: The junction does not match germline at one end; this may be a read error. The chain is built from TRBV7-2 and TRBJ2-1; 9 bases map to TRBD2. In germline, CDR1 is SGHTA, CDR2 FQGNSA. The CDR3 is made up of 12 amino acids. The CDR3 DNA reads TGTGCCAGCAGCTTAGGCGGGAGGGAGAGGATCTTC. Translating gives CASSLGGRERIF.

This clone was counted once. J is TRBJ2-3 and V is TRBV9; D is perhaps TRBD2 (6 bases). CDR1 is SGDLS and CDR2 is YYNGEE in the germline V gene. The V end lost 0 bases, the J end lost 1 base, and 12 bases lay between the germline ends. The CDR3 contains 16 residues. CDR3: CASSVVLTGGTDTQYF. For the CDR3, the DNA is TGTGCCAGCAGCGTAGTCTTGACGGGGGGCACAGATACGCAGTATTTT.

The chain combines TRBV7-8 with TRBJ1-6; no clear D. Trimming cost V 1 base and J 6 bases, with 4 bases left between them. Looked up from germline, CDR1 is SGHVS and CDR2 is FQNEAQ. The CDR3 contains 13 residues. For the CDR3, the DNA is TGTGCCAGCAGCTTAGACGGTAATTCACCCCTCCACTTT. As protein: CASSLDGNSPLHF.

The DNA for the CDR3 is TGTGCCAGCAGCTTAGACCGGGGGGCTTACAATGAGCAGTTCTTC. Encoded protein: CASSLDRGAYNEQFF. The gene calls are TRBV11-2 and TRBJ2-1; a possible D gene is TRBD2 (7 bases). Germline CDR1 reads SGHAT; CDR2 reads FQNNGV. V was pared by 0 bases and J by 4 bases, with 10 bases between. The CDR3 is 15 residues long. Variable domain in full (rest from reference TRBV11-2 and TRBJ2-1): EAGVAQSPRYKIIEKRQSVAFWCNPISGHATLYWYQQILGQGPKLLIQFQNNGVVDDSQLPKDRFSAERLKGVDSTLKIQPAKLEDSAVYLCASSLDRGAYNEQFFGPGTRLTVL.

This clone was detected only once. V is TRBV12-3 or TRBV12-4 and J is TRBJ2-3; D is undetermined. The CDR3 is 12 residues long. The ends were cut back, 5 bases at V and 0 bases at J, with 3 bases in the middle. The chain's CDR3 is CASSQSTDTQYF. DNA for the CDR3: TGTGCCAGCAGTCAAAGCACAGATACGCAGTATTTT.

CDR3 DNA sequence: TGTGCCAGCAGGAGGGACACTGAAGCTTTCTTT. Its protein is CASRRDTEAFF. J is TRBJ1-1 and V is TRBV9; D is undetermined. Germline-derived CDR1 and CDR2 are SGDLS and YYNGEE. CDR3 size: 11 residues. The V end was cut by 5 bases, the J end by 3 bases, with 5 bases between.

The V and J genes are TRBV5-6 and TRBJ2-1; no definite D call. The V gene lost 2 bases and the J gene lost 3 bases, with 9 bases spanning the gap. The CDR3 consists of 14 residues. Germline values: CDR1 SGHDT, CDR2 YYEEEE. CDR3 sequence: CASSLGDNYNEQFF. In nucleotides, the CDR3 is TGTGCCAGCAGCTTAGGAGACAACTACAATGAGCAGTTCTTC. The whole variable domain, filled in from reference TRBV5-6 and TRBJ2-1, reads DAGVTQSPTHLIKTRGQQVTLRCSPKSGHDTVSWYQQALGQGPQFIFQYYEEEERQRGNFPDRFSGHQFPNYSSELNVNALLLGDSALYLCASSLGDNYNEQFFGPGTRLTVL.